This T cell receptor (beta chain) is drawn from a study of CD8+ T cells in alopecia areata. Stated treatment: oral pan-JAK inhibitor, 5-10 mg twice daily. Researchers gathered lesional scalp punch biopsies and peripheral blood from patients with alopecia areata. The V and J ends lost 1 base and 5 bases respectively, with 12 bases between them. This CDR3 has 15 residues. Germline values: CDR1 GTSNPN, CDR2 SVGIG (reference sequence). Isolated RNA was reverse transcribed into cDNA used as the sequencing template. Measured with immunoSEQ multiplex PCR; TCRdb has only the in-frame clones, and not every one. This sample yields about 260,000 clones, of which about 60% are seen a single time; 0.75% to 0.95% belongs to the top ten.

The sequences come from CD4+ T cells sorted from blood, collected around week 54, from a patient treated with tofacitinib. The sequence was obtained from a human donor with alopecia areata. The rearrangement joins TRBV30 to TRBJ1-6; TRBD1 is a possible D gene (6 bases). The CDR3 DNA sequence: TGTGCCTGGAGTGCCGGGGGGGCGGATAATTCACCCCTCCACTTT. Protein sequence: CAWSAGGADNSPLHF.